The T cell receptor beta chain described here comes from a study of T cell changes during pregnancy in multiple sclerosis. Using immunoSEQ multiplex PCR, the repertoire was profiled, and TCRdb retains in-frame clones only, with some absent. The data contain some 18,000 clones, about 90% of them seen just once; the ten biggest clones take up about 13%. The input for sequencing was CD8+ T cells from peripheral blood mononuclear cells, taken in the third trimester of pregnancy. The clonotype was recovered from a female donor in good health, enrolled as a control in a pregnancy study.

In DNA, the CDR3 is TGCGCCAGCAGCTTGGGGTCGGGAGGGTACGAGCAGTACTTC. The encoded protein is CASSLGSGGYEQYF. The chain uses TRBV5-1 and TRBJ2-7, with 8 bases identical to TRBD2. J was trimmed by 4 bases and V by 0 bases; bases with no gene match: 3. This CDR3 has 14 amino acids. Germline V CDR1 and CDR2: SGHRS, YFSETQ.